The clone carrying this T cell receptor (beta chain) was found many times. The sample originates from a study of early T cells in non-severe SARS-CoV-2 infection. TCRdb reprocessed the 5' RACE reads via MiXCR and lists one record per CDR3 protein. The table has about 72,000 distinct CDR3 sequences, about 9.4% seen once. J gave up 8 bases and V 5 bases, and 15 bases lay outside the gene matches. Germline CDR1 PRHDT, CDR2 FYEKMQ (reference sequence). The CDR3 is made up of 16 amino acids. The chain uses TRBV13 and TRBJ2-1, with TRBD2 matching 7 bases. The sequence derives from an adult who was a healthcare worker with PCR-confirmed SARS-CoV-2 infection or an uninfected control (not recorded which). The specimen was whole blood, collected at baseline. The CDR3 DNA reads TGTGCCAGCAGCCGACCGGGACTAACGTCCAAAGATGAGCAGTTCTTC. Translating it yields CASSRPGLTSKDEQFF.